A selection of T cell receptor beta chains follows, all from one sample in a study of blood T cell repertoires in COVID-19. Libraries were prepared by immunoSEQ multiplex PCR; TCRdb keeps only in-frame clonotypes and omits some of them. The sample has some 410,000 clones, 88% seen once. The sequenced sample was PBMCs or T cells enriched from blood (not recorded which). The receptors were sampled from a woman aged 25 to 39 with acute COVID-19. Both conserved end residues are part of each CDR3. A D gene is named only where the DNA matches it firmly. Part of the rows lack a size; the others show once, few, many or a class for expanded clones.

V,J,size,D,DNA,CDR3
TRBV5-1,TRBJ2-2,NA,NA,TGCGCCAGCAGCTTGGAGGGGATGACCGGGGAGCTGTTTTTT,CASSLEGMTGELFF
TRBV4-2,TRBJ2-1,NA,NA,TGTGCCAGCAGCCCCAACGCAGGTTGGCAGTTCTTC,CASSPNAGWQFF
TRBV20-1,TRBJ2-7,NA,NA,TGCAGTGCTAGTGACGGTCGGGGGGCGCGTGAGCAGTACTTC,CSASDGRGAREQYF
TRBV19,TRBJ1-1,NA,NA,TGTGCCAGTAGTATCGACCAGGACCGCGCCGGGAGGACTGAAGCTTTCTTT,CASSIDQDRAGRTEAFF
TRBV9,TRBJ2-1,NA,TRBD2,TGTGCCAGCAGCGTAGGACTAGCTCCCTACAATGAGCAGTTCTTC,CASSVGLAPYNEQFF
TRBV12-3/TRBV12-4,TRBJ1-5,NA,NA,TGTGCCAGCAGTCACAGGGACGGGCAGCCCCAGCATTTT,CASSHRDGQPQHF
TRBV7-9,TRBJ1-5,NA,TRBD1,TGTGCCAGCAGCTTAGGGGACAGGACCCAGCATTTT,CASSLGDRTQHF
TRBV4-1,TRBJ1-2,NA,NA,TGCGCCAGCAGCCAACCACACGGAGGGCCTAGGGGCTACACCTTC,CASSQPHGGPRGYTF
TRBV19,TRBJ2-7,NA,TRBD1,TGTGCCAGTAGTGAACTCCCGGGACAGGGGTCGGCCGAGCAGTACTTC,CASSELPGQGSAEQYF
TRBV5-1,TRBJ2-3,NA,NA,TGCGCCAGCAGCTTGCCGGGGTTCACAGATACGCAGTATTTT,CASSLPGFTDTQYF
TRBV27,TRBJ1-5,few,TRBD1,TGTGCCAGCACCAACAGGGGGGGCAATCAGCCCCAGCATTTT,CASTNRGGNQPQHF
TRBV6-5,TRBJ1-3,NA,TRBD1,TGTGCCAGCAGTTGGGACAGCTCTGGAAACACCATATATTTT,CASSWDSSGNTIYF
TRBV6-5,TRBJ2-7,NA,TRBD2,TGTGCCAGCCGGAGGGACTACTACGAGCAGTACTTC,CASRRDYYEQYF
TRBV18,TRBJ2-2,NA,TRBD1,TGTGCCAGCTCACCTCAGCTAGCAGGGGGCACCGGGGAGCTGTTTTTT,CASSPQLAGGTGELFF
TRBV6-4,TRBJ2-2,NA,NA,TGTGCCAGCAGTGCTGAATCTCGGGAACTGGACGGGGAGCTGTTTTTT,CASSAESRELDGELFF
TRBV3-1/TRBV3-2,TRBJ1-4,NA,NA,TGTGCCAGCAGCCAACGCCTCCGGAGTGAACAACTGTTTTTT,CASSQRLRSEQLFF
TRBV13,TRBJ2-7,NA,NA,TGTGCCAGCAGCTTAGGGACAGATTTCTACGAGCAGTACTTC,CASSLGTDFYEQYF
TRBV7-2,TRBJ2-2,NA,NA,TGTGCCAGCAGCTTAGACTGGAACACCGGGGAGCTGTTTTTT,CASSLDWNTGELFF
TRBV10-1,TRBJ2-7,NA,NA,TGCGCCAGCAGCCCGGGAAAACAGGGCACCCGCTACGAGCAGTACTTC,CASSPGKQGTRYEQYF
TRBV6-1,TRBJ2-7,NA,NA,TGTGCCAGCAGTGAATGGACAGCCTCCTACGAGCAGTACTTC,CASSEWTASYEQYF
TRBV10-1,TRBJ1-6,NA,NA,TGCGCCAGCAGTGAGTCACTGAATTCACCCCTCCACTTT,CASSESLNSPLHF
TRBV21-1,TRBJ1-2,NA,NA,TGTGCCAGCAGCAAAAATTGGAGGGTCCTAAACTATGGCTACACCTTC,CASSKNWRVLNYGYTF
TRBV19,TRBJ2-5,NA,TRBD1,TGTGCCAGTAGCTCCGACAGGGTTCGACGAGAGACCCAGTACTTC,CASSSDRVRRETQYF
TRBV11-3,TRBJ2-5,NA,TRBD1,TGTGCCAGCAGCACAGGGGGAGAGACCCAGTACTTC,CASSTGGETQYF
TRBV19,TRBJ2-1,NA,NA,TGTGCCAGTAGTGACTCAGGGGGGAATGAGCAGTTCTTC,CASSDSGGNEQFF
TRBV5-1,TRBJ2-4,NA,TRBD1,TGCGCCAGCAGCCAGGACAGGGGCAAAAACATTCAGTACTTC,CASSQDRGKNIQYF
TRBV15,TRBJ2-1,NA,NA,TGTGCCACCAGCACGACCGAGGGGGGGTCCTACAATGAGCAGTTCTTC,CATSTTEGGSYNEQFF
TRBV24-1,TRBJ2-1,NA,NA,TGTGCCACCAGTGATTTCGAGGCGAGTGAGCAGTTCTTC,CATSDFEASEQFF
TRBV6-5,TRBJ2-7,NA,NA,TGTGCCGTATCCCCGTGGCCGGCGAGGGAGCAGTACTTC,CAVSPWPAREQYF
TRBV6-5,TRBJ1-1,NA,NA,TGTGCCAGCAGAGAGGGGGAGGGTTCGTACACTGAAGCTTTCTTT,CASREGEGSYTEAFF
TRBV3-1/TRBV3-2,TRBJ1-1,NA,NA,TGTGCCAGCAGCCCAGTACAGGGTGAAGCTTTCTTT,CASSPVQGEAFF
TRBV21-1,TRBJ1-4,NA,NA,TGTGCCAGCAGCGTCAGGAAAGCAACTAATGAAAAACTGTTTTTT,CASSVRKATNEKLFF
TRBV2,TRBJ1-1,NA,NA,TGTGCCAGCAGTTACAGGGTGAACACTGAAGCTTTCTTT,CASSYRVNTEAFF
TRBV5-1,TRBJ2-7,NA,TRBD1,TGCGCCAGCACAAGACAGGGGACCTACGAGCAGTACTTC,CASTRQGTYEQYF
TRBV7-2,TRBJ1-3,NA,NA,TGTGCCAGCAGCTTATACGCCAGCTCTGGAAACACCATATATTTT,CASSLYASSGNTIYF
TRBV4-3,TRBJ1-2,few,TRBD1,TGCGCCAGCAGCCAAAAAGTCCAGGGGGGCCATGGCTACACCTTC,CASSQKVQGGHGYTF
TRBV7-9,TRBJ1-6,few,NA,TGTGCCAGCAGCTTCATGCAGATGAATAATTCACCCCTCCACTTT,CASSFMQMNNSPLHF
TRBV2,TRBJ1-2,NA,TRBD1,TGTGCCAGCAGTGAGACAGGGGCTAACTATGGCTACACCTTC,CASSETGANYGYTF
TRBV7-3,TRBJ2-3,NA,TRBD2,TGTGCCAGCAGCTTAAAAGCGGGGGCTCCAGATACGCAGTATTTT,CASSLKAGAPDTQYF
TRBV3-1/TRBV3-2,TRBJ2-1,NA,NA,TGTGCCAGCAGCCAGGTAGACTCGGCCAATGAGCAGTTCTTC,CASSQVDSANEQFF
TRBV5-1,TRBJ1-5,NA,TRBD1,TGCGCCAGCAGCACAGGGGATAATCAGCCCCAGCATTTT,CASSTGDNQPQHF
TRBV14,TRBJ1-4,NA,NA,TGTGCCAGCAGCCACCGAGGGAAAATTCAGGGGCGTGATGAAAAACTGTTTTTT,CASSHRGKIQGRDEKLFF
TRBV9,TRBJ2-7,NA,NA,TGTGCCAGCAGCGTAGGTGGGGCAGACTACGAGCAGTACTTC,CASSVGGADYEQYF
TRBV28,TRBJ2-7,NA,NA,TGTGCCAGCAGGCCGACAGTCCCCTACGAGCAGTACTTC,CASRPTVPYEQYF
TRBV19,TRBJ1-1,NA,TRBD1,TGTGCCAGTAGTACGGGACAGGGGTTAACTGAAGCTTTCTTT,CASSTGQGLTEAFF
TRBV5-1,TRBJ2-1,NA,NA,TGCGCCAGCAGCGCGCAGACTAGCTCCTACAATGAGCAGTTCTTC,CASSAQTSSYNEQFF
TRBV2,TRBJ2-2,NA,NA,TGTGCCAGCAGTGAGGTGAGGGAGACCGGGGAGCTGTTTTTT,CASSEVRETGELFF
TRBV4-2,TRBJ1-1,once,NA,TGTGCCAGCATCTTCCCGAGAGGTAAGTTCCTAATGAACACTGAAGCTTTCTTT,CASIFPRGKFLMNTEAFF
TRBV19,TRBJ1-2,NA,TRBD1,TGTGCCAGTAGTCCCCAGGGGGCGGAGGGGTATGGCTACACCTTC,CASSPQGAEGYGYTF
TRBV5-6,TRBJ2-5,NA,NA,TGTGCCAGCAGCGGATTCACGGGGATCCAAGAGACCCAGTACTTC,CASSGFTGIQETQYF
TRBV5-1,TRBJ2-7,NA,TRBD1,TGCGCCAGCAGCAGGGGACAGGGGGGCTCCTACGAGCAGTACTTC,CASSRGQGGSYEQYF
TRBV5-1,TRBJ1-2,NA,NA,TGCGCCAGCAGCCCCGGGACACTTAACTATGGCTACACCTTC,CASSPGTLNYGYTF
TRBV4-1,TRBJ1-2,NA,NA,TGCGCCAGCAGCCAAGGGGGGGATTTCGCAGGCTACACCTTC,CASSQGGDFAGYTF